The rows below give T cell receptor beta chains drawn from one sample of a study of blood T cell repertoires in COVID-19. Sequencing was performed with immunoSEQ multiplex PCR; in TCRdb, only in-frame clones are kept and a portion is missing. Counted here are 300,000 to 400,000 clones, approximately 89% occurring once; the ten biggest clones make up about 8%. Sequencing was carried out using peripheral blood. These receptors all come from a woman aged 45 to 65 who had recovered from COVID-19. CDR3s leave out the opening cysteine and the closing phenylalanine or tryptophan. Each record gives: V gene, CDR3 protein.

>TRBV30
ARGTVANYGYT
>TRBV28
ASSFWSAEAF
>TRBV13
ASRRQGATNEKLF
>TRBV7-2
ASSPPSRETYEQY
>TRBV6-2/TRBV6-3
ASSYPPEETQY
>TRBV24-1
ATATGTGLETQY
>TRBV6-2/TRBV6-3
ASSLYAGQGNGYT
>TRBV19
ASSIWRSGGSYNEQF
>TRBV5-4
ASSPRGGRYNEQF
>TRBV7-9
ASSLNADYKDEQY
>TRBV4-3
ASSQDLVTGSYEQY
>TRBV6-1
ASSERAGGSRLGKNIQY
>TRBV10-2
ASSEYRVSYNEQF
>TRBV30
AWSAGTVNQPQH
>TRBV10-2
ASREAGGVLEQF
>TRBV7-2
ASSLVGGNRDTEAF
>TRBV30
AWRVGGRPTEAF
>TRBV7-2
ASSLVGMGGSDTQY
>TRBV27
ASSSLSGRSYNEQF
>TRBV2
ASSPGGSTDTQY
>TRBV6-2/TRBV6-3
ASSYPPPSGGNTGELF
>TRBV7-2
ASSLVFGATNEKLF
>TRBV28
ASSPIGQGDQPQH
>TRBV28
ASSLPDTVGNQPQH
>TRBV19
ASSISGQGAYEQY
>TRBV7-2
ASSFRPGQGGEGYT
>TRBV7-2
ASSSPGSWNEQY
>TRBV27
ASSRKGAGNTIY
>TRBV6-5
ATSRGSYHTDTQY
>TRBV6-2/TRBV6-3
ASSPDRGYQPQH
>TRBV9
ASSVGYSGIVETQY
>TRBV30
AWSWDRGRETQY
>TRBV7-8
ASSHPSGRDGYT
>TRBV12-3/TRBV12-4
ASSHGGYEQY
>TRBV11-2
ASSTADSPNYEQY
>TRBV10-3
ASQRDLATNEKLF
>TRBV4-3
ASSPTGVEGNTIY
>TRBV2
ASSEQGFSTDTQY
>TRBV27
ASSTMWGRETINQPQH
>TRBV2
ASGTANTEAF
>TRBV6-5
ASRDRGEKLF
>TRBV3-1/TRBV3-2
ASSQEPGQAYEQY
>TRBV4-1
ASRDGDSYGYT
>TRBV10-3
AISDDRITERPQH
>TRBV6-6
ASRPPGGAGNTIY
>TRBV28
ASSSPGQGPGANVLT